This entry lists 29 T cell receptor beta chains sequenced from one sample in a study of cytomegalovirus exposure and HLA in healthy donors. The study ran its PCR with 60 Vbeta and 13 Jbeta primers. Some clones are missing from TCRdb's copy, which holds only in-frame ones; the method was immunoSEQ multiplex PCR. The table counts approximately 190,000 clones; almost 6.5% lies in the top ten. Sequencing was done on a sample of PBMCs. The source of these receptors is a man aged 25 to 45 in good health and CMV-seronegative.

V usage is TRBV15 and J usage is TRBJ1-2; 9 nucleotides line up with TRBD1. Germline V gene lookup returns CDR1 LNHNV and CDR2 YYDKDF (reference sequence). CDR3 size: 16 residues. The V gene end was trimmed by 0 bases and the J gene end by 2 bases; junction bases not matched to a gene: 4. The chain's CDR3 is CATSREQGALNYGYTF. The CDR3 bases are TGTGCCACCAGCAGAGAACAGGGGGCGTTGAACTATGGCTACACCTTC. Full variable domain (remainder filled in from reference TRBV15 and TRBJ1-2): DAMVIQNPRYQVTQFGKPVTLSCSQTLNHNVMYWYQQKSSQAPKLLFHYYDKDFNNEADTPDNFQSRRPNTSFCFLDIRSPGLGDTAMYLCATSREQGALNYGYTFGSGTRLTVV.

The rearrangement uses TRBV30 and TRBJ1-6, with D unclear. The CDR3 contains 17 residues. Per germline, CDR1 GTSNPN and CDR2 SVGIG (reference sequence). V was trimmed by 5 bases and J by 6 bases, leaving 23 bases between them. Here the CDR3 reads CAWGENGLFSSNSPLHF. CDR3 nucleotides: TGTGCCTGGGGGGAAAACGGACTTTTCAGTTCTAATTCACCCCTCCACTTT.

The V call is TRBV9, the J call TRBJ2-5, with TRBD2 matching over 12 bases. Germline CDR1 reads SGDLS; CDR2 reads YYNGEE. V dropped 1 base and J dropped 4; count of bases not matched to a gene: 8. The CDR3 extends over 17 amino acids. The CDR3 here is CASSVLAGGLGAETQYF. DNA of the CDR3: TGTGCCAGCAGCGTACTAGCGGGAGGGCTGGGGGCAGAGACCCAGTACTTC.

V is TRBV7-9 and J is TRBJ1-2, with TRBD1 matching over 9 bases. Germline trimming cut 6 bases from V and 2 bases from J; bases unmatched to any gene: 10. The length of the CDR3 is 16 residues. CDR1 and CDR2 (germline): SEHNR, FQNEAQ (reference sequence). The CDR3 sequence is CASSFPTGGVNYGYTF. The CDR3 region has the DNA TGTGCCAGCAGTTTCCCGACAGGGGGGGTCAACTATGGCTACACCTTC.

The chain carries TRBV10-3 and TRBJ1-1, with TRBD1 as a possible D gene (6 bases). This CDR3 comprises 14 residues. The V end was cut by 10 bases, the J end by 1 base, with 16 bases between. Per the germline V gene, CDR1 is ENHRY and CDR2 is SYGVKD. The CDR3: CATVIRQENTEAFF. The DNA of the CDR3 is TGTGCCACCGTAATTCGACAGGAGAACACTGAAGCTTTCTTT.

The chain carries TRBV27 and TRBJ1-1; D ambiguous. The V and J ends lost 5 bases and 2 bases respectively, with 9 bases between them. This CDR3 comprises 13 residues. Germline V gene sequence: CDR1 MNHEY, CDR2 SMNVEV (reference sequence). CDR3 sequence: CASSLQLNTEAFF. The CDR3 DNA sequence: TGTGCCAGCAGTCTCCAACTTAACACTGAAGCTTTCTTT.

In nucleotides, the CDR3 is TGTGCCAGCAGCCCTCGCCGGTACTACGAGCAGTACTTC. This sequence encodes CASSPRRYYEQYF. The genes are TRBV6-5 and TRBJ2-7; D not certain. CDR3 length: 13 amino acids. Trimming stripped 6 bases from V and 3 bases from J, with 12 bases between. CDR1 is MNHEY, CDR2 SVGAGI, per germline.

This rearrangement joins TRBV5-1 to TRBJ2-7; 9 bases are shared with TRBD1. Trimming at V came to 0 bases and at J to 6 bases, leaving 10 bases not matched to a gene. CDR3 size: 16 residues. Germline CDR1 and CDR2: SGHRS and YFSETQ. This CDR3 is CASSLAEDRGLGEQYF. The DNA of the CDR3 is TGCGCCAGCAGCTTGGCCGAGGACAGGGGTTTGGGCGAGCAGTACTTC.

This chain connects TRBV19 to TRBJ2-7, with 10 positions matching TRBD1. In germline, CDR1 is LNHDA, CDR2 SQIVND (reference sequence). This CDR3 is 15 amino acids long. The V gene end was trimmed by 5 bases and the J gene end by 2 bases; junction bases not matched to a gene: 6. The CDR3 loop is CASSALTGGPYEQYF. In DNA form, the CDR3 reads TGTGCCAGTAGTGCCCTGACAGGGGGCCCCTACGAGCAGTACTTC. The full variable domain, rest sourced from reference TRBV19 and TRBJ2-7, is DGGITQSPKYLFRKEGQNVTLSCEQNLNHDAMYWYRQDPGQGLRLIYYSQIVNDFQKGDIAEGYSVSREKKESFPLTVTSAQKNPTAFYLCASSALTGGPYEQYFGPGTRLTVT.

The chain recombines TRBV19 with TRBJ1-5; the D gene is possibly TRBD1 (5 bases). CDR1 LNHDA and CDR2 SQIVND come from the germline V gene (reference sequence). V was shortened by 8 bases and J by 0 bases, with 14 bases between the two germline ends. The CDR3 spans 15 residues. CDR3 protein: CASHPGMNSNQPQHF. CDR3 coding DNA: TGTGCCAGTCACCCAGGGATGAATAGCAATCAGCCCCAGCATTTT.

Here the CDR3 DNA reads TGTGCCAGCAGCTTAGACGGCGGGGAGCTGTTTTTT. Translating it yields CASSLDGGELFF. The V call is TRBV7-6, the J call TRBJ2-2; D ambiguous. CDR3 length: 12 amino acids. CDR1 is SGHVS and CDR2 is FNYEAQ in the germline V gene. V lost 1 base, J lost 7 bases, and 4 bases lay in between.

The chain couples TRBV10-1 to TRBJ2-1; D not resolved. Germline V gene sequence: CDR1 WNHNN, CDR2 SYGVQD (reference sequence). The V end lost 4 bases, the J end lost 5 bases, and 9 bases lay between the germline ends. This CDR3 contains 13 residues. The DNA of the CDR3 is TGCGCCAGCAGTGCGCCGTCAGACAATGAGCAGTTCTTC. It is translated as CASSAPSDNEQFF.

The rearrangement links TRBV10-1 to TRBJ1-1, with 10 bases aligning to TRBD1. Germline lookup yields CDR1 WNHNN and CDR2 SYGVQD (reference sequence). The CDR3 consists of 16 residues. V lost 2 bases and J lost 0; bases outside the gene matches: 3. The CDR3 DNA sequence: TGCGCCAGCAGTGAGGGGGACAGGGGTGTGAACACTGAAGCTTTCTTT. It translates to CASSEGDRGVNTEAFF.

This chain connects TRBV28 to TRBJ2-7; 10 bases fit TRBD1. With 6 bases clipped from V and 5 bases from J, the junction kept 7 bases outside the gene matches. The CDR3 sequence is 14 residues long. The germline gives CDR1 MDHEN, CDR2 SYDVKM. DNA for the CDR3: TGTGCCAGCAGCACGGGACAGGGGTTGCACGAGCAGTACTTC. Translated, it gives CASSTGQGLHEQYF. Full variable domain (rest looked up from reference TRBV28 and TRBJ2-7): DVKVTQSSRYLVKRTGEKVFLECVQDMDHENMFWYRQDPGLGLRLIYFSYDVKMKEKGDIPEGYSVSREKKERFSLILESASTNQTSMYLCASSTGQGLHEQYFGPGTRLTVT.

The chain couples TRBV5-1 to TRBJ1-1; D gene ambiguous. The CDR3 is made up of 12 amino acids. The ends were cut back, 0 bases at V and 7 bases at J, with 7 bases in the middle. Per germline, CDR1 SGHRS and CDR2 YFSETQ. The CDR3 coding sequence is TGCGCCAGCAGCTTGGCGCGCGGTGAAGCTTTCTTT. Translated: CASSLARGEAFF.

J is TRBJ2-1 and V is TRBV9, with 9 bases aligning to TRBD1. The germline V gene has CDR1 SGDLS and CDR2 YYNGEE. Unmatched junction bases numbered 10, after V lost 4 bases and J lost 8 bases. The CDR3 is 15 amino acids. CDR3 DNA sequence: TGTGCCAGCAGCCCCCCGGGACAGGGTATAGATGAGCAGTTCTTC. Translated: CASSPPGQGIDEQFF.

The rearrangement joins TRBV7-7 to TRBJ2-3; 16 nucleotides match TRBD2. Germline V lookup: CDR1 SSHAT, CDR2 FNYEAQ (reference sequence). Trimming at V came to 5 bases and at J to 0 bases, leaving 8 bases not matched to a gene. CDR3 length: 19 amino acids. As DNA, the CDR3 is TGTGCCAGCAGCCCCGGGACTAGCGGGGGGGGGACTAGCACAGATACGCAGTATTTT. Protein product: CASSPGTSGGGTSTDTQYF. The full variable domain, completed using reference TRBV7-7 and TRBJ2-3, is GAGVSQSPRYKVTKRGQDVTLRCDPISSHATLYWYQQALGQGPEFLTYFNYEAQPDKSGLPSDRFSAERPEGSISTLTIQRTEQRDSAMYRCASSPGTSGGGTSTDTQYFGPGTRLTVL.

Turning to this clone: The same CDR3 is also encoded by other DNA sequences in this sample. The V call is TRBV6-6, the J call TRBJ2-5; 7 bases are a match to TRBD1. CDR1 and CDR2 (germline): MNHNY, SVGAGI (reference sequence). This CDR3 has 12 amino acids. Trimming took 4 bases from V and 5 from J; bases not matched to a gene: 1. CDR3: CASSWDSETQYF. In nucleotides, the CDR3 is TGTGCCAGCAGTTGGGACAGCGAGACCCAGTACTTC.

V gene TRBV18 combines with J gene TRBJ2-1; D is undetermined. CDR3 length: 14 residues. V was cut by 6 bases and J by 6 bases, with 15 bases left in between. From germline, CDR1 is KGHSH and CDR2 LQKENI. CDR3 in amino acids: CASSISSRGNEQFF. CDR3 sequence (DNA): TGTGCCAGCTCCATATCTTCCCGAGGCAATGAGCAGTTCTTC. Full variable domain (rest looked up from reference TRBV18 and TRBJ2-1): NAGVMQNPRHLVRRRGQEARLRCSPMKGHSHVYWYRQLPEEGLKFMVYLQKENIIDESGMPKERFSAEFPKEGPSILRIQQVVRGDSAAYFCASSISSRGNEQFFGPGTRLTVL.

The rearrangement joins TRBV5-4 to TRBJ1-4, with D possibly TRBD1 on 6 matching bases. V lost 3 bases to trimming and J lost 0 bases, with 12 bases between them. Germline V gene data show CDR1 as SGHNT and CDR2 as YYREEE (reference sequence). The CDR3 extends over 16 amino acids. In nucleotides, the CDR3 is TGTGCCAGCAGCTCCGGACCAGGGGCAACTAATGAAAAACTGTTTTTT. Its translation: CASSSGPGATNEKLFF.

The chain is built from TRBV5-1 and TRBJ2-5, with D possibly being TRBD1 (6 bases). The CDR3 totals 14 residues. V was cut by 0 bases and J by 1 base, with 7 bases left in between. From germline, CDR1 is SGHRS and CDR2 YFSETQ. The CDR3 DNA follows: TGCGCCAGCAGCTTGGAAGGGGGCCAAGAGACCCAGTACTTC. Translated: CASSLEGGQETQYF.

This sequence joins TRBV5-6 and TRBJ2-1; 7 nucleotides match TRBD2. The CDR3 sequence is 16 residues long. The germline gives CDR1 SGHDT, CDR2 YYEEEE. After removal of 6 bases from V and 0 bases from J, the junction contained 9 bases not matched to a gene. The CDR3 DNA reads TGTGCCAGCAACCCCCCTCGCGGGAGCTCCTACAATGAGCAGTTCTTC. It encodes CASNPPRGSSYNEQFF.

The chain has TRBV7-9 and TRBJ1-2, with 8 positions matching TRBD1. The germline gives CDR1 SEHNR, CDR2 FQNEAQ (reference sequence). The V and J ends lost 5 bases and 5 bases, in that order; junction bases with no gene match: 7. The CDR3 is made up of 14 amino acids. Here the CDR3 DNA reads TGTGCCAGCAGCACCCAGGGACAGGAGTATGGCTACACCTTC. Translating it yields CASSTQGQEYGYTF.

This chain uses TRBV9 with TRBJ1-2; D is uncertain. This CDR3 is 16 amino acids long. CDR1 SGDLS and CDR2 YYNGEE come from the germline V gene. The germline V and J ends were trimmed by 4 bases and 2 bases, with 18 bases remaining between them. CDR3 nucleotide sequence: TGTGCCAGCAGCCCATCAGACGGAGGCAGCAACTATGGCTACACCTTC. This encodes CASSPSDGGSNYGYTF. Combining the CDR3 with reference TRBV9 and TRBJ1-2 gives the whole variable domain DSGVTQTPKHLITATGQRVTLRCSPRSGDLSVYWYQQSLDQGLQFLIQYYNGEERAKGNILERFSAQQFPDLHSELNLSSLELGDSALYFCASSPSDGGSNYGYTFGSGTRLTVV.

This chain uses TRBV6-8 with TRBJ2-3; 13 bases align to TRBD2. The CDR3 totals 18 residues. Trimming removed 9 bases from V and 1 base from J; junction bases left unmatched: 13. Germline V CDR1 and CDR2: MNHGY, SAAAGT. CDR3 in DNA: TGTGCCAGGCTCGCACGAGGACTAGCGGGAGCCGGCACAGATACGCAGTATTTT. It yields the protein CARLARGLAGAGTDTQYF.

CDR3 sequence: CASSSMGGASYEQYF. Here the CDR3 DNA reads TGCGCCAGCAGCTCCATGGGGGGGGCCTCCTACGAGCAGTACTTC. The rearrangement uses TRBV4-3 and TRBJ2-7; D may be TRBD2 (7 bases). V lost 5 bases and J lost 0, with 14 bases in between. This CDR3 has 15 amino acids. Germline CDR1 and CDR2: LGHNA and YSLEER.

The chain is built from TRBV27 and TRBJ2-2; tentative D call: TRBD1 (7 bases). CDR3 length equals 15 residues. V was cut by 2 bases and J by 5 bases, with 12 bases left in between. Germline V lookup: CDR1 MNHEY, CDR2 SMNVEV (reference sequence). CDR3 nucleotides: TGTGCCAGCAGTTTACCAGGGGGGAATACCGGGGAGCTGTTTTTT. It is translated as CASSLPGGNTGELFF.

The V and J genes are TRBV5-1 and TRBJ2-5, with D uncertain. V gave up 2 bases and J gave up 7 bases, with 15 bases separating them. In germline, CDR1 is SGHRS, CDR2 YFSETQ. CDR3 length: 14 residues. The CDR3 coding sequence is TGCGCCAGCAGCTTTGGAGTTCTTAATGGGACCCAGTACTTC. Translating it yields CASSFGVLNGTQYF. The variable domain in full, with the rest retrieved from reference TRBV5-1 and TRBJ2-5, is KAGVTQTPRYLIKTRGQQVTLSCSPISGHRSVSWYQQTPGQGLQFLFEYFSETQRNKGNFPGRFSGRQFSNSRSEMNVSTLELGDSALYLCASSFGVLNGTQYFGPGTRLLVL.

The gene calls are TRBV27 and TRBJ1-4; TRBD1 aligns across 9 bases. Germline loops: CDR1 MNHEY, CDR2 SMNVEV (reference sequence). The V and J ends lost 4 bases and 8 bases, in that order; junction bases with no gene match: 5. The length of the CDR3 is 14 residues. The CDR3 sequence: CASSSWDRAEKLFF. The CDR3 DNA follows: TGTGCCAGCAGTTCGTGGGACAGGGCGGAAAAACTGTTTTTT.